This paragraph covers one T cell receptor (beta chain) sequence. The sample comes from a study of shared clonotypes between healthy human individuals. Naive CD8 cells lacked CD45RO, underwent positive selection for CCR7 and left out terminally differentiated effector memory CD45RA+ cells. CDR3 length: 14 residues. V was pared by 0 bases and J by 0 bases, with 5 bases between. Looked up from germline, CDR1 is SGHDT and CDR2 is YYEEEE. Execution of the assay was at deep level. Sequenced by immunoSEQ multiplex PCR; TCRdb stores in-frame clones only, minus some. The sample shows 550,000 to 750,000 clones, around 95% of them seen only once.

The receptor's source is a woman aged 25-40 years in good health. The rearrangement links TRBV5-6 to TRBJ2-3; no reliable D call. Sequencing was carried out using naive CD8+ T cells sorted from blood. CDR3 nucleotide sequence: TGTGCCAGCAGCTTGGTCACTAGCACAGATACGCAGTATTTT. Protein: CASSLVTSTDTQYF.